A single sample gave rise to the 9 T cell receptor beta chains below, sequenced in a study of T-cell memory formation after mild COVID-19. A single record per CDR3 protein comes from TCRdb applying MiXCR to the 5' RACE reads. The table includes 500,000 to 600,000 distinct CDR3 sequences, more than 15% detected once. The sample taken for sequencing was PBMCs or a T cell subset sorted from them (not recorded which). The receptors stem from an adult woman who had mild COVID-19 (a few samples of this study predate the infection). Cell type and time point are not known.

This clonotype was counted only a few times. This rearrangement joins TRBV18 to TRBJ2-7; 9 nucleotides align to TRBD2. CDR1 is KGHSH, CDR2 LQKENI, per germline. The CDR3 spans 16 residues. Unmatched junction bases numbered 5, after V lost 2 bases and J lost 0 bases. DNA for the CDR3: TGTGCCAGCTCACCATGGCTAGCGGGGAGCTCCTACGAGCAGTACTTC. It specifies CASSPWLAGSSYEQYF. Based on the CDR3 plus reference TRBV18 and TRBJ2-7, the full variable domain is NAGVMQNPRHLVRRRGQEARLRCSPMKGHSHVYWYRQLPEEGLKFMVYLQKENIIDESGMPKERFSAEFPKEGPSILRIQQVVRGDSAAYFCASSPWLAGSSYEQYFGPGTRLTVT.

This clonotype has only a few counts. The rearrangement uses TRBV5-1 and TRBJ1-5; D remains ambiguous. V lost 0 bases and J 2 bases, leaving 18 bases between the germline ends. The CDR3 sequence is 18 residues long. CDR1 and CDR2 from the germline V gene are SGHRS and YFSETQ. The CDR3 DNA reads TGCGCCAGCAGCTTGGGTCCCAGGTCGGGCATGGGCAATCAGCCCCAGCATTTT. The encoded protein is CASSLGPRSGMGNQPQHF.

This chain uses TRBV7-9 with TRBJ2-1, with D maybe TRBD2 (6 bases). CDR3 size: 15 residues. Germline V gives CDR1 SEHNR, CDR2 FQNEAQ (reference sequence). V was trimmed by 0 bases and J by 5 bases, leaving 11 bases between them. The CDR3 region is CASSLAGWRDNEQFF. In DNA form, the CDR3 reads TGTGCCAGCAGCTTAGCGGGATGGAGGGACAATGAGCAGTTCTTC.

V and J are TRBV6-5 and TRBJ2-7; possibly TRBD2 for D (5 bases). This CDR3 region has 14 residues. Germline V gene sequence: CDR1 MNHEY, CDR2 SVGAGI. V was cut by 6 bases and J by 6 bases, with 18 bases left in between. The CDR3 protein is CASRPGPSRGEQYF. The DNA for the CDR3 is TGTGCCAGCAGGCCCGGACCTAGCCGGGGCGAGCAGTACTTC.

This clonotype was recorded a few times. The CDR3 loop is CATNSRGYQETQYF. The CDR3 DNA reads as TGTGCCACCAACTCGCGGGGGTACCAAGAGACCCAGTACTTC. The chain couples TRBV15 to TRBJ2-5, with 7 bases matching TRBD2. Per germline, CDR1 LNHNV and CDR2 YYDKDF (reference sequence). The CDR3 consists of 14 residues. The ends lost 7 bases at V and 0 bases at J; junction bases unmatched: 5.

V gene TRBV7-9 combines with J gene TRBJ2-3, with 11 nucleotides matching TRBD2. CDR3 length: 16 amino acids. The ends lost 5 bases at V and 2 bases at J; junction bases unmatched: 6. CDR1 and CDR2 from the germline V gene are SEHNR and FQNEAQ (reference sequence). CDR3 region: CASSTLAGGATDTQYF. For the CDR3, the DNA is TGTGCCAGCAGCACCTTAGCGGGAGGGGCCACAGATACGCAGTATTTT.

This sequence joins TRBV11-2 and TRBJ2-1; TRBD2 aligns across 11 bases. Germline V gene data show CDR1 as SGHAT and CDR2 as FQNNGV. The CDR3 runs 18 residues. V lost 0 bases, J lost 4 bases, and 8 bases stayed unmatched. CDR3 residues: CASSLDLWGLAEYNEQFF. The CDR3 nucleotides are TGTGCCAGCAGCTTAGATCTCTGGGGACTAGCGGAGTACAATGAGCAGTTCTTC.

This clonotype was observed a handful of times. The CDR3 spells CSVVWWGNTEAFF. Written as DNA, the CDR3 is TGCAGCGTTGTTTGGTGGGGGAACACTGAAGCTTTCTTT. This sequence joins TRBV29-1 and TRBJ1-1, with D unresolved. The CDR3 length is 13 residues. CDR1 and CDR2 (germline): SQVTM, ANQGSEA. V was shortened by 4 bases and J by 1 base, with 10 bases between the two germline ends.

This clonotype has only a few counts. This chain joins TRBV7-9 and TRBJ2-3, with D unclear. Per the germline V gene, CDR1 is SEHNR and CDR2 is FQNEAQ (reference sequence). V lost 1 base and J 1 base, leaving 12 bases between the germline ends. CDR3 length equals 16 residues. Here the CDR3 DNA reads TGTGCCAGCAGCTTAGAGATTGGTCGAGGCACAGATACGCAGTATTTT. It encodes CASSLEIGRGTDTQYF.